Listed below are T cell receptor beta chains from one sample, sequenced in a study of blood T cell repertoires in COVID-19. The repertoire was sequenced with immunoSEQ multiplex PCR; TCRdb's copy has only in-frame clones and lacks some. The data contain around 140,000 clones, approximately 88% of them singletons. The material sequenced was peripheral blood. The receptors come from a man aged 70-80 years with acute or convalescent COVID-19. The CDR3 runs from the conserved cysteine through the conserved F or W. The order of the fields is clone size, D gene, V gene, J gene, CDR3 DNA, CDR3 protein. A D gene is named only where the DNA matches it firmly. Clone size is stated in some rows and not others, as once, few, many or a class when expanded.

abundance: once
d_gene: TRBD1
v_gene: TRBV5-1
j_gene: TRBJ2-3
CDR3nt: TGCGCCAGCAGCGCAACAGGGGGCAAAGCAGATACGCAGTATTTT
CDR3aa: CASSATGGKADTQYF

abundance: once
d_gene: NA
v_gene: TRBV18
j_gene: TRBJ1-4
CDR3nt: TGTGCCAGCTCAACCGGACTAGGAACTAATGAAAAACTGTTTTTT
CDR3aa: CASSTGLGTNEKLFF

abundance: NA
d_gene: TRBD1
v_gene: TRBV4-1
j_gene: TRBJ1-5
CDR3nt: TGCGCCAGCAGCCAAGAGGCCGGGACAGGGGGCTTTAGCAATCAGCCCCAGCATTTT
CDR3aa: CASSQEAGTGGFSNQPQHF

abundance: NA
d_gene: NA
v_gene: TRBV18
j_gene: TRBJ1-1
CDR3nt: TGTGCCAGCTCACCACCTATTGGGGCGGGGGGCACTGAAGCTTTCTTT
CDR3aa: CASSPPIGAGGTEAFF

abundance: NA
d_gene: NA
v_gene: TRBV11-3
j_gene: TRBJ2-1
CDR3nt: TGTGCCAGCAGCAAAGGGGACGGAGGAGGGTACAATGAGCAGTTCTTC
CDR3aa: CASSKGDGGGYNEQFF

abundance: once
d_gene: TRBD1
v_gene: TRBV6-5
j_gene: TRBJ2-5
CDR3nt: TGTGCCAGCAGCGTCCTGTGGACAGGAGGCGAGACCCAGTACTTC
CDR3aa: CASSVLWTGGETQYF

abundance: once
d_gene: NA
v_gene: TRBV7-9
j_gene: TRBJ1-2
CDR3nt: TGTGCCAGCAGCTTATATGGAGGCGGCTACACCTTC
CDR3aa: CASSLYGGGYTF

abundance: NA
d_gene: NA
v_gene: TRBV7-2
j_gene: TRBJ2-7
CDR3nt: TGTGCCAGCAGCTTAACCCATGCGCCCGGACAAAACGAGCAGTACTTC
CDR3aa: CASSLTHAPGQNEQYF

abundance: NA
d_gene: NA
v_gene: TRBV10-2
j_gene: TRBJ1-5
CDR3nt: TGCGCCAGCAGTGAGGGGAGGGTCGAGCCCCAGCATTTT
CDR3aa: CASSEGRVEPQHF

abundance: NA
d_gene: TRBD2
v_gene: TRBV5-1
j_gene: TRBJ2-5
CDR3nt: TGCGCCAGCAGCAGGGACGGGGGGTACCAAGAGACCCAGTACTTC
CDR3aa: CASSRDGGYQETQYF

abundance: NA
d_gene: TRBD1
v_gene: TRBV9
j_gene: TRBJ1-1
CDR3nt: TGTGCCAGCAGTCGCACAGGGGACACTGAAGCTTTCTTT
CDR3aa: CASSRTGDTEAFF

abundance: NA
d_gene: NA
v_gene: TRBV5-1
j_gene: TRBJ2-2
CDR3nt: TGCGCCAGCAGCTCCTTGACAGGGAACACCGGGGAGCTGTTTTTT
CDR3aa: CASSSLTGNTGELFF

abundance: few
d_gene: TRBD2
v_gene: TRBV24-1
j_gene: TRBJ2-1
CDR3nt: TGTGCCACCAGTGATTCCGGACTAGCGGGAGGTTTGTATCATGAGCAGTTCTTC
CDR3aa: CATSDSGLAGGLYHEQFF

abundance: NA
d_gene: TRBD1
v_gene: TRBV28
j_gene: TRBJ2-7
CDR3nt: TGTGCCAGCAACAACAGGGGTTACGAGCAGTACTTC
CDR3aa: CASNNRGYEQYF

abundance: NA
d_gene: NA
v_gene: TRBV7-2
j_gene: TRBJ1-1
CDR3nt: TGTGCCAGCAGCTTAGGCCACGGGACTGAAGCTTTCTTT
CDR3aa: CASSLGHGTEAFF

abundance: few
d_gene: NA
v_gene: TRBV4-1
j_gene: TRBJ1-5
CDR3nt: TGCGCCAGCAGCCAAGAAAGGGGAAGCAGCAATCAGCCCCAGCATTTT
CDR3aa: CASSQERGSSNQPQHF

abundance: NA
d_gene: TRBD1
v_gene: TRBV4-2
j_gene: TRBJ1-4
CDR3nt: TGTGCCAGCAGCCTTCAATATCGGGGACAGGGAAATGAAAAACTGTTTTTT
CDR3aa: CASSLQYRGQGNEKLFF

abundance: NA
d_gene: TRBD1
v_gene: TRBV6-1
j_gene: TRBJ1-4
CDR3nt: TGTGCCAGCAGTGGGGACAGCTCTAATGAAAAACTGTTTTTT
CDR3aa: CASSGDSSNEKLFF

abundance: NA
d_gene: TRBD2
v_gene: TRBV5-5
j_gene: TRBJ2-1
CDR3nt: TGTGCCAGCAGCTCGGGAGGGGAAGAGCAGTTCTTC
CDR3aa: CASSSGGEEQFF

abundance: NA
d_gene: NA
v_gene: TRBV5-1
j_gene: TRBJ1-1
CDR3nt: TGCGCCAGCAGCTTGGCCCTGGGGGCGGACACTGAAGCTTTCTTT
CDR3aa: CASSLALGADTEAFF

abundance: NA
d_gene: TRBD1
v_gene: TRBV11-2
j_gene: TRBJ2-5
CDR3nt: TGTGCCAGCTGCGGGACAGGGAAAGAGACCCAGTACTTC
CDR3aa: CASCGTGKETQYF

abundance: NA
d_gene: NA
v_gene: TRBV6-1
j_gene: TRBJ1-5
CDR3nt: TGTGCCAGCAGTGGGAGAAAAGGGGGTAGCGATCAGCCCCAGCATTTT
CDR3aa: CASSGRKGGSDQPQHF

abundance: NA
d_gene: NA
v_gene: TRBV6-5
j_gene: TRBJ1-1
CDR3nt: TGTGCCAGCAGTCCCAGGGGAGCGAACACTGAAGCTTTCTTT
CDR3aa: CASSPRGANTEAFF

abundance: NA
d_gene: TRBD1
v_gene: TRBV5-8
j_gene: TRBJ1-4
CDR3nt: TGTGCCAGCAGCTTTTTGGGGACAGGCGGTGGTGAAAAACTGTTTTTT
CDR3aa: CASSFLGTGGGEKLFF

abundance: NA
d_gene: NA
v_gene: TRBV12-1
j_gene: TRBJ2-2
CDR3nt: TGTGCCAGCAGCTTTGGAACTAGCGGGAGCACCGGGGAGCTGTTTTTT
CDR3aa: CASSFGTSGSTGELFF

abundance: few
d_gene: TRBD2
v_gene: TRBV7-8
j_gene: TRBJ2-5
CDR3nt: TGTGCCAGCAAGGGTCTGGAGCGGGAGGGCCCAAAGACCCAGTACTTC
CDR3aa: CASKGLEREGPKTQYF

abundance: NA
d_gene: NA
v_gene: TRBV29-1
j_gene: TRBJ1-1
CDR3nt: TGCAGCGGGTCGAGGTCGGCAGTGAACACTGAAGCTTTCTTT
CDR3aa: CSGSRSAVNTEAFF

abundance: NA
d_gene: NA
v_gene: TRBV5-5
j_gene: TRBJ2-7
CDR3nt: TGTGCCAGCAGCTTGACCTACTACGAGCAGTACTTC
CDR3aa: CASSLTYYEQYF

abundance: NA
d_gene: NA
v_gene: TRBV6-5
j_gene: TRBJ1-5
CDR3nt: TGTGCCAGCGCCGTCAGGGGTAATCAGCCCCAGCATTTT
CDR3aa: CASAVRGNQPQHF

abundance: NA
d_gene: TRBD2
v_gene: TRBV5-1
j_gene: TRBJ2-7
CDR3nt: TGCGCCAGCAGATCTAGCGGGACCGGCTCCTACGAGCAGTACTTC
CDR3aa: CASRSSGTGSYEQYF

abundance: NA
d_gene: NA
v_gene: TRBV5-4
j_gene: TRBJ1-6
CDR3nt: TGTGCCAGCAGCCAGAGATCAGGGGTCTACTCACCCCTCCACTTT
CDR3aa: CASSQRSGVYSPLHF

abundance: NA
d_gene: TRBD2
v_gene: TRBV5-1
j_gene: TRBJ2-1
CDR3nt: TGCGCCAGCAGCTTGGGCGTAGCGGGAGCGTCGGGTGAGCAGTTCTTC
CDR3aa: CASSLGVAGASGEQFF

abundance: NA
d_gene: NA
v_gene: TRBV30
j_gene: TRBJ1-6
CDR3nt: TGTGCCTGGACTAGAATCAATTCACCCCTCCACTTT
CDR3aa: CAWTRINSPLHF

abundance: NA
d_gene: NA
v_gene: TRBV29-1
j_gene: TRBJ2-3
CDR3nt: TGCAGCGTCTCCACAGATACGCAGTATTTT
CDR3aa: CSVSTDTQYF

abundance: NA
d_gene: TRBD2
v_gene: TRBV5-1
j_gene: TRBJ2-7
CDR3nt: TGCGCCAGCAGCCCCGACCTAGCGGGAGGAAACGAGCAGTACTTC
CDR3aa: CASSPDLAGGNEQYF

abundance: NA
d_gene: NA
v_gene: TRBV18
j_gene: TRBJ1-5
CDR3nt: TGTGCCAGCTCACCCACAGGGCTTAGCAATCAGCCCCAGCATTTT
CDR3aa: CASSPTGLSNQPQHF

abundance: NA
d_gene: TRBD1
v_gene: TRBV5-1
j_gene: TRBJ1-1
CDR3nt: TGCGCCAGCAGCTTGGGACAGGGGGCGCCGGAGACTGAAGCTTTCTTT
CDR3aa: CASSLGQGAPETEAFF

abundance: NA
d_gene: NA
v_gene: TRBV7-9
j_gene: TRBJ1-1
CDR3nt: TGTGCCAGCAGCTTAGTTCAGGGGCACACTGAAGCTTTCTTT
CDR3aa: CASSLVQGHTEAFF

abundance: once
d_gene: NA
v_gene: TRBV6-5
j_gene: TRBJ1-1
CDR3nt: TGTGCCAGCTTTACCCCCGGGAACACTGAAGCTTTCTTT
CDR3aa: CASFTPGNTEAFF

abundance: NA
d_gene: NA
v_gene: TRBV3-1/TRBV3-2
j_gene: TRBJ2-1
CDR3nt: TGTGCCAGCAGCGGGGGGAATGAGCAGTTCTTC
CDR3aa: CASSGGNEQFF

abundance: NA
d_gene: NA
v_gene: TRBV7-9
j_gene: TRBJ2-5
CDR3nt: TGTGCCAGCAGCTTAGCGTCAGGCCAAGAGACCCAGTACTTC
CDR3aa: CASSLASGQETQYF

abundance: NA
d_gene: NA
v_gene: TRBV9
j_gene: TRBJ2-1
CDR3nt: TGTGCCAGCAACCGGGTCCCGGAAGGTGAGCAGTTCTTC
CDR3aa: CASNRVPEGEQFF

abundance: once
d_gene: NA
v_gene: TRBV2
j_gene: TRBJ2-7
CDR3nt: TGTGCCAGCAGTGAACGGGAGCGTCGTGAGCAGTACTTC
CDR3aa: CASSERERREQYF

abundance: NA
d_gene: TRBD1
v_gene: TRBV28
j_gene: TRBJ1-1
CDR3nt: TGTGCCAGCAGCACAGCCCGGACAGGCGGGACTGAAGCTTTCTTT
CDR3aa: CASSTARTGGTEAFF

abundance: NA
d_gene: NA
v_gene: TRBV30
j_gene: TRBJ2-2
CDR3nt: TGTGCCTGGAGTGGACTAGGGACCGGGGAGCTGTTTTTT
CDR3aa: CAWSGLGTGELFF

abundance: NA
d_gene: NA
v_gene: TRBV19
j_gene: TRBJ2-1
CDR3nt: TGTGCCAGTACCCCGTACAGCCAAACCGCTTCCTACAATGAGCAGTTCTTC
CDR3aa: CASTPYSQTASYNEQFF

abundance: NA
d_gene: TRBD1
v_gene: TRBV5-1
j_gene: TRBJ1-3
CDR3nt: TGCGCCAGCAGCGCCGGCAGGGTGACAGGGGACTCTGGAAACACCATATATTTT
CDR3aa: CASSAGRVTGDSGNTIYF

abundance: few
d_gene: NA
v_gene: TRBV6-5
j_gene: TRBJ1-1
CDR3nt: TGTGCCAGCAAACGGGGGAACACTGAAGCTTTCTTT
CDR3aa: CASKRGNTEAFF

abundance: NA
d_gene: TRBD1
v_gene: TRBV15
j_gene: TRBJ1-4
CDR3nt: TGTGCCACCAGTACGGGACAGGGAGAAGAAAAACTGTTTTTT
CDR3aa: CATSTGQGEEKLFF

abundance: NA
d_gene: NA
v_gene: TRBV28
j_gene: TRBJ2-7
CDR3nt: TGTGCCAGCAGTTTACGCAGGTTGGGCTACGAGCAGTACTTC
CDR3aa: CASSLRRLGYEQYF

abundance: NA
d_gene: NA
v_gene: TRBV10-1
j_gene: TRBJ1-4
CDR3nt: TGCGCCAGCAGTGGACAGCTAGGGGAAAAACTGTTTTTT
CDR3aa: CASSGQLGEKLFF

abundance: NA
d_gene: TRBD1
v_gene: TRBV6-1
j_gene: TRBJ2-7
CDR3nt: TGTGCCAGCAGTGACCGGGACAGGGCCTACGAGCAGTACTTC
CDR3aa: CASSDRDRAYEQYF

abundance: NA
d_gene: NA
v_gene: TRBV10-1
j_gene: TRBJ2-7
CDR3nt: TGCGCCACGGCGACAAGAACCTACGAGCAGTACTTC
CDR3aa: CATATRTYEQYF

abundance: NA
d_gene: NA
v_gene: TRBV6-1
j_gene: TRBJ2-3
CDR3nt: TGTGCCAGCAGTGAAGGGACAGTTAGCACAGATACGCAGTATTTT
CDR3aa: CASSEGTVSTDTQYF

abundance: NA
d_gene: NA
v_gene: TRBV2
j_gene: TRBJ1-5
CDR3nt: TGTGCCAGCAGTATGACTCAGGGTAGCAATCAGCCCCAGCATTTT
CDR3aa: CASSMTQGSNQPQHF